A single sample gave rise to the 5 T cell receptor beta chains below, sequenced in a study of blood T cell repertoires in COVID-19. Clones were read by immunoSEQ multiplex PCR, and TCRdb kept only the in-frame ones, dropping some. The sample contains some 200,000 clones, roughly four fifths of which appear only once. The sequenced sample was peripheral blood. Receptor source: a woman in her sixties or seventies with acute or convalescent COVID-19.

V usage is TRBV30 and J usage is TRBJ1-1; D not resolved. The germline V gene has CDR1 GTSNPN and CDR2 SVGIG (reference sequence). V was shortened by 0 bases and J by 2 bases, with 16 bases between the two germline ends. This CDR3 is 16 amino acids long. The CDR3 sequence is CAWSVLGGVFNTEAFF. The CDR3 coding sequence is TGTGCCTGGAGTGTTTTAGGCGGGGTATTTAACACTGAAGCTTTCTTT.

This clone was counted at least ten times. This chain connects TRBV20-1 to TRBJ1-1; D gene uncertain. The CDR3 is 11 amino acids. V lost 6 bases, J lost 7 bases, and 12 bases lay in between. The V gene's germline CDR1 is DFQATT and CDR2 SNEGSKA (reference sequence). CDR3: CSASRPLEAFF. As DNA, the CDR3 is TGCAGTGCGTCGAGGCCTCTTGAAGCTTTCTTT.

This chain's CDR3 is CASSIGSAGVNTEAFF. The CDR3 region has the DNA TGTGCCAGTAGTATCGGTTCAGCCGGGGTGAACACTGAAGCTTTCTTT. This chain connects TRBV19 to TRBJ1-1; D unclear. Germline loops: CDR1 LNHDA, CDR2 SQIVND (reference sequence). V shed 3 bases and J shed 0 bases, with 14 bases lying between them. The CDR3 spans 16 residues. Variable domain in full (rest from reference TRBV19 and TRBJ1-1): DGGITQSPKYLFRKEGQNVTLSCEQNLNHDAMYWYRQDPGQGLRLIYYSQIVNDFQKGDIAEGYSVSREKKESFPLTVTSAQKNPTAFYLCASSIGSAGVNTEAFFGQGTRLTVV.

V is TRBV28 and J is TRBJ1-3, with D perhaps TRBD1 (5 bases). Germline V gene lookup returns CDR1 MDHEN and CDR2 SYDVKM. This CDR3 region has 12 residues. The ends were cut back, 9 bases at V and 4 bases at J, with 10 bases in the middle. DNA for the CDR3: TGTGCCAGTCAGGGTTCGGGAAACACCATATATTTT. Its translation is CASQGSGNTIYF.

The chain carries TRBV4-2 and TRBJ2-2; possible D gene TRBD2, 6 bases. In germline, CDR1 is LGHNA, CDR2 YNFKEQ. The CDR3 loop spans 13 amino acids. V shed 0 bases and J shed 8 bases, with 7 bases lying between them. The DNA of the CDR3 is TGTGCCAGCAGCCAAGATCGGGGGGGGGAGCTGTTTTTT. Translating it yields CASSQDRGGELFF.